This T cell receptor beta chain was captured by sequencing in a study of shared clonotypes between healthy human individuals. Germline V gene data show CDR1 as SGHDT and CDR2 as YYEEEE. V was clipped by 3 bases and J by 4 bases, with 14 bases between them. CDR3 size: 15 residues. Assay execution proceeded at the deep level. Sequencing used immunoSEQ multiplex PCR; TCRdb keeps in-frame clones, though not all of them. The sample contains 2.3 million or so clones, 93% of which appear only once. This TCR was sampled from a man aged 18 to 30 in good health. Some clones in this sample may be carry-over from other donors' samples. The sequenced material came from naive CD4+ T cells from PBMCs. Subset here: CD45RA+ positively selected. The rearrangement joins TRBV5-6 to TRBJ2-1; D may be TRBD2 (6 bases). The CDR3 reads CASSSDYRAYNEQFF. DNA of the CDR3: TGTGCCAGCAGCTCGGACTACCGAGCTTACAATGAGCAGTTCTTC.